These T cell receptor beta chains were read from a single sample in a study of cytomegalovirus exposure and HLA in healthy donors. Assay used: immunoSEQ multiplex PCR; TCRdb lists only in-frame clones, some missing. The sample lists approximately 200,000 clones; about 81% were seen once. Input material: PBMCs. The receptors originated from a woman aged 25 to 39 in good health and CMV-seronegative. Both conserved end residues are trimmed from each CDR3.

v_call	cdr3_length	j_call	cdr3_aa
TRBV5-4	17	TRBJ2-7	ASSPGLAAVMTTSYEQY
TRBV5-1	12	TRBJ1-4	ASSGTGRGEKLF
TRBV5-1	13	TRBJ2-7	ASSLSASGTYEQY
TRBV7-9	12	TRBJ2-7	ASSDTGVAYEQY
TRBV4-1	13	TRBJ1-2	ASSQVSYANYGYT
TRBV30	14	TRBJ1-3	AWSAPGQGAGNTIY
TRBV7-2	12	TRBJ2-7	ASSLRSGSGEQY
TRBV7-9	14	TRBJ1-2	ASSLVLGGDNYGYT
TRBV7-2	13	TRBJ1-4	ASSPVGTGKEKLF
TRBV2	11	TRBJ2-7	ASTEVPSYEQY
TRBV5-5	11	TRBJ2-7	ASSLAGQNEQY
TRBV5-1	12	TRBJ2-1	ASSTQTGKSEQF
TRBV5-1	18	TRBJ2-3	ASSLGPLTMRAIQGDTQY
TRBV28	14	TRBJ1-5	ASSSGTVVDNQPQH
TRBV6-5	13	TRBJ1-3	ASSYVQGPGNTIY
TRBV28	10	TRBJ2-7	ASSSTGFEQY
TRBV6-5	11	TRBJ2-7	ATRDIRTYEQY
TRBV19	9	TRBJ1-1	ASTGDRMSF
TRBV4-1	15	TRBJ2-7	ASSQEKASGGSYEQY
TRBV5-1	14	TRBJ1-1	ASRGTGELTNTEAF
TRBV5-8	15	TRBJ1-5	ASSLGTVAYSNQPQH
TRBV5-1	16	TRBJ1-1	ASSTGLITASMNTEAF
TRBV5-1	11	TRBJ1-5	ASSLGPDQPQH
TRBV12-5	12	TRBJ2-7	ASATGQPAYEQY
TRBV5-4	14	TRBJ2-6	ASRPGGVSGANVLT
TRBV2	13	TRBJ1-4	ASSGMTGVNEKLF
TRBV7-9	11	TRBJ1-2	ASSLEGANGYT
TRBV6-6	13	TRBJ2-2	ASSPRLVYTGELF
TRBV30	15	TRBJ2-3	AWSPVGRAGGSDTQY
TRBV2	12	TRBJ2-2	ASSAVYNTGELF
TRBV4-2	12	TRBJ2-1	ASSRLAVDNEQF
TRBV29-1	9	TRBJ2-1	SVAGGNEQF
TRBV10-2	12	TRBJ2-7	ASSEWTSEREQY
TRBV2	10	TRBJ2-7	ASSPDYVEQY
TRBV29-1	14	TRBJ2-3	SVEGTSGTSTDTQY
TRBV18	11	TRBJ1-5	ASSPQGDQPQH
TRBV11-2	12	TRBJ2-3	ASTRGGGEGTQY
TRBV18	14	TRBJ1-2	ASSPSRTGTVYGYT
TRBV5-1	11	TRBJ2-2	ASSLQESGELF
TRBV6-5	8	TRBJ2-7	ASGGYEQY
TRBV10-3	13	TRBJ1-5	AISEGQGSNQPQH
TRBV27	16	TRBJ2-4	ASSPDGGGALAKNIQY
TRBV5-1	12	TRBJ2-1	ASYLTSGSDEQF
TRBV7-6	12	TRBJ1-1	ASSVRGPNTEAF
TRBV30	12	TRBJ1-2	AWSQERRLGGYT